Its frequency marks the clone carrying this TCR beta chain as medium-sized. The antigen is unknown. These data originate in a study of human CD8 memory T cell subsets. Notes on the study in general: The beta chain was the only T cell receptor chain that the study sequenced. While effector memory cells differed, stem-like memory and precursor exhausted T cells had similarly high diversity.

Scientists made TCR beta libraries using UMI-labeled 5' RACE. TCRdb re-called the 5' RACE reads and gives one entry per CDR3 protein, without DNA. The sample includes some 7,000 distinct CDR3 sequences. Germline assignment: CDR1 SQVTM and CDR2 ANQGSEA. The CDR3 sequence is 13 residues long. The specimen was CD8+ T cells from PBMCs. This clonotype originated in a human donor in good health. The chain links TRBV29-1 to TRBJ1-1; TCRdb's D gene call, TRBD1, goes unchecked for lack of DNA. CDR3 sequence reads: CSARQGGATEAFF.